This T cell receptor beta chain was identified during a study of T cell clones after liver transplantation. Across the whole study: A pre-transplant mixed lymphocyte reaction with TCRbeta sequencing defined graft-donor-reactive clones followed in post-transplant blood. Third-party-reactive TCRbeta sequences from pre-transplant mixed lymphocyte reactions served as antigen-independent comparators. Three of eight recipients were HCV-positive; others had non-autoimmune, non-viral indications.

The germline V and J ends were trimmed by 0 bases and 9 bases, with 12 bases remaining between them. The CDR3 contains 14 residues. Germline V lookup: CDR1 KGHSH, CDR2 LQKENI. Produced via immunoSEQ multiplex PCR; TCRdb's table is partial and in-frame only. The table has 31,000 or so clones, around 94% seen once; the top ten hold 26%. This chain links TRBV18 with TRBJ2-1, with D unclear. This sample comprised CD8+ T cells from blood, obtained 12 months after liver transplant. This TCR was recovered from a human patient who received a liver transplant. Some T cells may be transferred from the graft donor. CDR3 loop: CASSPPSGSGEQFF. The DNA of the CDR3 is TGTGCCAGCTCACCACCCTCGGGTTCTGGTGAGCAGTTCTTC.